This T cell receptor beta chain was observed in a study of blood T cell repertoires in COVID-19. TCRdb keeps only in-frame clones here, not all; method: immunoSEQ multiplex PCR. The data show about 170,000 clones, with around 80% seen just once and around 3.6% held by the top ten. This CDR3 is built from 15 residues. The germline gives CDR1 SGDLS, CDR2 YYNGEE. Trimming took 1 base from V and 0 from J, leaving 10 bases between them. Cohorts were determined from participant-reported clinical history. Sequencing used PBMCs or T cells enriched from blood (not recorded which). V and J are TRBV9 and TRBJ1-1; D is possibly TRBD1 (6 bases). This receptor was identified in a woman in her fifties or sixties in a cohort exposed to, infected with or recovered from COVID-19 (not recorded which). CDR3 DNA sequence: TGTGCCAGCAGCGTATCAGGGGTAATGAACACTGAAGCTTTCTTT. Translating it yields CASSVSGVMNTEAFF.